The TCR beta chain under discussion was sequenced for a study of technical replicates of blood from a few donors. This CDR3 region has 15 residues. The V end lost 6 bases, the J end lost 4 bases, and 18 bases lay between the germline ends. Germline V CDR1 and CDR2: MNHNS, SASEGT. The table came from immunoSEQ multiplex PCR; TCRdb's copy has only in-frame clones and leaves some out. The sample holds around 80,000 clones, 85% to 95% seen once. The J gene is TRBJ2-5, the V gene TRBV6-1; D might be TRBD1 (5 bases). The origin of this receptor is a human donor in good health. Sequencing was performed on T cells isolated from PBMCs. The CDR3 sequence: CASRTDLTLPETQYF. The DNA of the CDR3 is TGTGCCAGCAGGACAGACTTGACCCTTCCAGAGACCCAGTACTTC.